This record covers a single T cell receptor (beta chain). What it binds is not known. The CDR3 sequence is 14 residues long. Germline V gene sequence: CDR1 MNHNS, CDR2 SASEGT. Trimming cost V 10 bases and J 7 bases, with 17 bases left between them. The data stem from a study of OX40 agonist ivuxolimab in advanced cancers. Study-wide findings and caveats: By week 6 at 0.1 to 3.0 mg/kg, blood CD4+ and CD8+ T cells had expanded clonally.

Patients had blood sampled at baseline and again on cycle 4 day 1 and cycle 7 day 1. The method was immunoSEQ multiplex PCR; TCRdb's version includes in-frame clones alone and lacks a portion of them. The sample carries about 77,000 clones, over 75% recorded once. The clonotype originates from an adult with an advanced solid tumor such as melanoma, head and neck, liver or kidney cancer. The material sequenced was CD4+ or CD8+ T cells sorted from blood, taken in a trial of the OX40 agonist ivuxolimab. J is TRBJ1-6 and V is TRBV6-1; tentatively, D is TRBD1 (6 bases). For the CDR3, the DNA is TGTGCCACGTCAACTACAGGGACCAATTCACCCCTCCACTTT. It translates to CATSTTGTNSPLHF.